This entry is about one T cell receptor beta chain. Sequencing used immunoSEQ multiplex PCR; TCRdb keeps in-frame clones, though not all of them. Among just over 150,000 clones listed, over 80% were seen once. The record originates from a study of blood T cell repertoires in COVID-19. In the study overall: The study drew acute and convalescent COVID-19 samples from the United States, Italy and Spain. T cells, B-cell-depleted T cells, or PBMCs supplied cDNA or gDNA.

The CDR3 contains 16 residues. Germline V gives CDR1 MNHEY, CDR2 SMNVEV (reference sequence). V lost 5 bases, J lost 3 bases, and 10 bases stayed unmatched. Patients from Seattle were sampled longitudinally, starting during active infection. The TCR comes from a man under 40 with COVID-19, enrolled during active disease. Sequencing was performed on peripheral blood. The chain combines TRBV27 with TRBJ2-7, with 10 bases fitting TRBD2. This CDR3 reads CASSPTKREGNYEQYF. The CDR3 DNA sequence: TGTGCCAGCAGTCCAACAAAGCGGGAGGGGAACTACGAGCAGTACTTC.